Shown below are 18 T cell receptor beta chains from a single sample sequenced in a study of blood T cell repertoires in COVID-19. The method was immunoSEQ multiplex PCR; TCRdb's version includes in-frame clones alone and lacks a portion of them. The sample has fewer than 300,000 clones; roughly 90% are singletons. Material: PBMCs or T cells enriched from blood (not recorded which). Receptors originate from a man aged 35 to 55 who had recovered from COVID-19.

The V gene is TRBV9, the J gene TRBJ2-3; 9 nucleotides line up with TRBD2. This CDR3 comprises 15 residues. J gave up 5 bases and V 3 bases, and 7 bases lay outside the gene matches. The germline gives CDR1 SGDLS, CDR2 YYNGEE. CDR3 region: CASSAVAGVGDTQYF. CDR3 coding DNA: TGTGCCAGCAGCGCGGTAGCGGGAGTTGGAGATACGCAGTATTTT.

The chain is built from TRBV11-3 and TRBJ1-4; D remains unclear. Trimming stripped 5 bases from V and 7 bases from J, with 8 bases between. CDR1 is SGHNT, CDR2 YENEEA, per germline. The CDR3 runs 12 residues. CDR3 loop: CASSARGEKLFF. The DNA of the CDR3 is TGTGCCAGCAGCGCGCGGGGTGAAAAACTGTTTTTT.

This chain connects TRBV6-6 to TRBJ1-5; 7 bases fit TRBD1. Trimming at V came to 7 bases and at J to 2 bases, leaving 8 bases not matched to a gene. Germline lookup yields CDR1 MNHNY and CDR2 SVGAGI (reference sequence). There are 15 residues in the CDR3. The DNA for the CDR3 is TGTGCCAGCACCCAGACAGGGTTCGGCAATCAGCCCCAGCATTTT. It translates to CASTQTGFGNQPQHF.

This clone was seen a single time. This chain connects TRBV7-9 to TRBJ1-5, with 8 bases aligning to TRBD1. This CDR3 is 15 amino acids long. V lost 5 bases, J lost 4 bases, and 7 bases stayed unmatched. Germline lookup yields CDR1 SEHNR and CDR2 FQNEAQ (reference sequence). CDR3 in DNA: TGTGCCAGCAGCCAAGGACAGGGCGGGAATCAGCCCCAGCATTTT. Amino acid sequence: CASSQGQGGNQPQHF.

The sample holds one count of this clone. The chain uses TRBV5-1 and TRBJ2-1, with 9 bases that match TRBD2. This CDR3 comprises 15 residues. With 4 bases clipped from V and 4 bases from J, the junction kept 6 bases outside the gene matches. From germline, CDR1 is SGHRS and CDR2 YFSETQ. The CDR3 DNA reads TGCGCCAGCAGCCCAGCGGGAGGAGAATACAATGAGCAGTTCTTC. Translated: CASSPAGGEYNEQFF.

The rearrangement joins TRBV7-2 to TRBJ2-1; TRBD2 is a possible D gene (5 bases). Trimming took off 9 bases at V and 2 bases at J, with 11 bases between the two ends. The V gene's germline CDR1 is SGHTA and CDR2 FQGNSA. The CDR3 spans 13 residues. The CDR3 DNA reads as TGTGCCAGTCGGACTGAAACCTACAATGAGCAGTTCTTC. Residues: CASRTETYNEQFF.

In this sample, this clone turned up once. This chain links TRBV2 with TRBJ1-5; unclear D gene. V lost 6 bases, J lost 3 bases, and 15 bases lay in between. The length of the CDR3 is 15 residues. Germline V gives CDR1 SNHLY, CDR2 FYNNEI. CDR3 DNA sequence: TGTGCCAGCAGGACTAGTTTGATGGTCAATCAGCCCCAGCATTTT. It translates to CASRTSLMVNQPQHF. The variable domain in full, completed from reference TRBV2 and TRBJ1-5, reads EPEVTQTPSHQVTQMGQEVILRCVPISNHLYFYWYRQILGQKVEFLVSFYNNEISEKSEIFDDQFSVERPDGSNFTLKIRSTKLEDSAMYFCASRTSLMVNQPQHFGDGTRLSIL.

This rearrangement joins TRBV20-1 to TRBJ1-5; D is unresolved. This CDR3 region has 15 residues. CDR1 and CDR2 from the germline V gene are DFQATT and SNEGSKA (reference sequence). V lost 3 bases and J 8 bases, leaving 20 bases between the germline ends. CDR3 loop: CSASLQPQFGEPQHF. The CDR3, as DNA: TGCAGTGCTAGTTTACAGCCCCAATTCGGGGAGCCCCAGCATTTT.

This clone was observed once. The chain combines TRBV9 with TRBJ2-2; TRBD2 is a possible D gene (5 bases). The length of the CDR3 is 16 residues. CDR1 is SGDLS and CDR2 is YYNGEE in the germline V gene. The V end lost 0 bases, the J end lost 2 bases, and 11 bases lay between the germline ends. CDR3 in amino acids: CASSVVIGLNTGELFF. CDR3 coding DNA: TGTGCCAGCAGCGTAGTCATTGGACTCAACACCGGGGAGCTGTTTTTT.

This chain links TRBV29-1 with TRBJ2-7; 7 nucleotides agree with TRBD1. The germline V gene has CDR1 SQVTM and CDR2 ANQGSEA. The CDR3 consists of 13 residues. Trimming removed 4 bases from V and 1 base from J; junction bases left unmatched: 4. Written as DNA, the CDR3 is TGCAGCGTTGCTAAGACAGGGTCCTACGAGCAGTACTTC. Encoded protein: CSVAKTGSYEQYF.

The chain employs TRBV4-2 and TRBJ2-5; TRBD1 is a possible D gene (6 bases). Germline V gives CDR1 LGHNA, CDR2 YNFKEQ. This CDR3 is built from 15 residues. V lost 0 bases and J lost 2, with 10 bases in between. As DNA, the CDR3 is TGTGCCAGCAGCCAAGAAACGACAGGACAAGAGACCCAGTACTTC. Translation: CASSQETTGQETQYF.

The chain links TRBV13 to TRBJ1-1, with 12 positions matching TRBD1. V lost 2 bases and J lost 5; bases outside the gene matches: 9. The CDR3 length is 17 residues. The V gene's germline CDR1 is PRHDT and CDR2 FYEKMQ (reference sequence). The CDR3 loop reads CASSLTSRDRGPTEAFF. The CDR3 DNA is TGTGCCAGCAGCTTAACCTCCCGGGACAGGGGGCCAACTGAAGCTTTCTTT.

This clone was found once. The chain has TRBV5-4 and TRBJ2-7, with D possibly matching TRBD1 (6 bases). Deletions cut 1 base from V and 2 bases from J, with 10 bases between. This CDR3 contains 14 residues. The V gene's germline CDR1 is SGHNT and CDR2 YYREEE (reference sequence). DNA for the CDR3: TGTGCCAGCAGCTTGAGTCGGACAGCCTACGAGCAGTACTTC. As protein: CASSLSRTAYEQYF.

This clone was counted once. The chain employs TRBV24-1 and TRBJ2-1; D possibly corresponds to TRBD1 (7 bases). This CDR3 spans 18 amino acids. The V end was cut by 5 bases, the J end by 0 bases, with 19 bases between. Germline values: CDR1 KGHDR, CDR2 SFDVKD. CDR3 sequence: CATSAPPAGGSSYNEQFF. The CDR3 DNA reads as TGTGCCACCAGTGCCCCCCCCGCAGGGGGGAGCTCCTACAATGAGCAGTTCTTC.

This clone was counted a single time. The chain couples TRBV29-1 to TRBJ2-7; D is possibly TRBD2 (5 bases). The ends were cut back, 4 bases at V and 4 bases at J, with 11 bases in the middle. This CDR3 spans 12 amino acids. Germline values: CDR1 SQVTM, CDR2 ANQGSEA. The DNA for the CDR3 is TGCAGCGTTGTGGAGGAAAAATACGAGCAGTACTTC. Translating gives CSVVEEKYEQYF.

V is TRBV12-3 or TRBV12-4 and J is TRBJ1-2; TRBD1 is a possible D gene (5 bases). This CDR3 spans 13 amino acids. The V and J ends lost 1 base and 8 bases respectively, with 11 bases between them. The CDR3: CASSLEGLGGYTF. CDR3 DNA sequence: TGTGCCAGCAGTTTAGAGGGGCTGGGGGGCTACACCTTC.

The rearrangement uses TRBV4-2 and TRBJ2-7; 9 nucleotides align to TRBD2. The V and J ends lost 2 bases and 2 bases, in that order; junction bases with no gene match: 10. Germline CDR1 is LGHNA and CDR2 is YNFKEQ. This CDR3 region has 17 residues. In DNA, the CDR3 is TGTGCCAGCAGCCAATCCCCTCGGGGACTAGCAACCTACGAGCAGTACTTC. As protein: CASSQSPRGLATYEQYF.

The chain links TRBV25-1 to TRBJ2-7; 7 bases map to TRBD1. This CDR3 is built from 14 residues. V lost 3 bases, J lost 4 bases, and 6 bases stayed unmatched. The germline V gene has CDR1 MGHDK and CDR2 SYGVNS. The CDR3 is CASSEGRGQYEQYF. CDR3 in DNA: TGTGCCAGCAGTGAGGGTAGGGGGCAGTACGAGCAGTACTTC.